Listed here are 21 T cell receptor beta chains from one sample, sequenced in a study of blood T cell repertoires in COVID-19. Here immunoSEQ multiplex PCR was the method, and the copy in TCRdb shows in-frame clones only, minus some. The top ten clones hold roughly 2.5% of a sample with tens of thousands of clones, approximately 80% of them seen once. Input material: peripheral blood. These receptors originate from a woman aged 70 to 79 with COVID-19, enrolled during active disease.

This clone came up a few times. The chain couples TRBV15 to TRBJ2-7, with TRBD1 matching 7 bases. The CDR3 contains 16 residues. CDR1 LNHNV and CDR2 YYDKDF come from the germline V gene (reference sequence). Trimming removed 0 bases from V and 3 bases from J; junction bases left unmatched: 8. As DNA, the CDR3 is TGTGCCACCAGCAGAGATTTTGGACAGGTTAGCTACGAGCAGTACTTC. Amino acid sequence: CATSRDFGQVSYEQYF.

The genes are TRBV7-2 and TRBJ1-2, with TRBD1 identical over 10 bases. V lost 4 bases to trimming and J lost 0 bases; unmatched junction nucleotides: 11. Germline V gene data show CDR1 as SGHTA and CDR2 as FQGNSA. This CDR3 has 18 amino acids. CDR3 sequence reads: CASSSGGTGAGANYGYTF. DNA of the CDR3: TGTGCCAGCAGCTCCGGAGGGACAGGGGCAGGAGCTAACTATGGCTACACCTTC.

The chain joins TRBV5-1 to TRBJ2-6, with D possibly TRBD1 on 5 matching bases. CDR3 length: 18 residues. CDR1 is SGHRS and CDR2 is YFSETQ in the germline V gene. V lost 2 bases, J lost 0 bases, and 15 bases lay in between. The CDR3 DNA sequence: TGCGCCAGCAGCTTTGGGGCAGTGGAAGGCTCTGGGGCCAACGTCCTGACTTTC. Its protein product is CASSFGAVEGSGANVLTF.

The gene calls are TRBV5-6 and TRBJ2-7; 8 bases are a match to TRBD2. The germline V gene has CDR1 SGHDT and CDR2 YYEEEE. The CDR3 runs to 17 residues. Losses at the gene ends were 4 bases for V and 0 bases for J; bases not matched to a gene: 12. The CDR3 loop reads CASSPPEGREGSYEQYF. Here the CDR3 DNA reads TGTGCCAGCAGCCCACCCGAGGGCCGGGAGGGCTCCTACGAGCAGTACTTC. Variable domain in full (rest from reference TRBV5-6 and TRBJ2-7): DAGVTQSPTHLIKTRGQQVTLRCSPKSGHDTVSWYQQALGQGPQFIFQYYEEEERQRGNFPDRFSGHQFPNYSSELNVNALLLGDSALYLCASSPPEGREGSYEQYFGPGTRLTVT.

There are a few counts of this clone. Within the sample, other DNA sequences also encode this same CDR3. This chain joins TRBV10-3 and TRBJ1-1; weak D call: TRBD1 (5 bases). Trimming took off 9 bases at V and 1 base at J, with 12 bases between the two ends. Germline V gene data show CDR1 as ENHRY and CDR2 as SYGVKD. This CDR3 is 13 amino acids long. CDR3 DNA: TGTGCCATAAGGACCGGGGGGAACACTGAAGCTTTCTTT. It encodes CAIRTGGNTEAFF.

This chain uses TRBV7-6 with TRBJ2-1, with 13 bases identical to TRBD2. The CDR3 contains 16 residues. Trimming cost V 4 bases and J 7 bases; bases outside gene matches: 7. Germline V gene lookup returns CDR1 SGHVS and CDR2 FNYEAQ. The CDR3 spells CASSSRTSGGKNEQFF. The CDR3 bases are TGTGCCAGCAGCTCCCGGACTAGCGGGGGAAAGAATGAGCAGTTCTTC.

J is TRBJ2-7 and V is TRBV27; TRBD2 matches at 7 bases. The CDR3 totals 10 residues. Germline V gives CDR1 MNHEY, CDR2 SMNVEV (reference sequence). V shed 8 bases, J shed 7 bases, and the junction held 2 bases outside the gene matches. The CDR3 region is CASGRGEQYF. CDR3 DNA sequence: TGTGCCAGCGGGAGGGGTGAGCAGTACTTC.

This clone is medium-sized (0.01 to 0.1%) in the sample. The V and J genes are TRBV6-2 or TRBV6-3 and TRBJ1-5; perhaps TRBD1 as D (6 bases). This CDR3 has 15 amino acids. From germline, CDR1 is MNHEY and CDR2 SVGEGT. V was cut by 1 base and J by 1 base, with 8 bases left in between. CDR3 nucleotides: TGTGCCAGCAGTTACTTTACAGGGAGCAATCAGCCCCAGCATTTT. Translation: CASSYFTGSNQPQHF.

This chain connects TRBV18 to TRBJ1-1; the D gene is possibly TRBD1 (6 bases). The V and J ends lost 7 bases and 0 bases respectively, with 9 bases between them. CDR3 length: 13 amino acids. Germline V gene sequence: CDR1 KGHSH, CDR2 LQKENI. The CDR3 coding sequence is TGTGCCAGCTTAGGACAGATGAACACTGAAGCTTTCTTT. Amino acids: CASLGQMNTEAFF.

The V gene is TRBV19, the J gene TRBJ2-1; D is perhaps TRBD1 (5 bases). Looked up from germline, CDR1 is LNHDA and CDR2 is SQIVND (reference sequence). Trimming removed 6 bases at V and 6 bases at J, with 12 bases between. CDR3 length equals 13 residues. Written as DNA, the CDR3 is TGTGCCAGTAGCCAGGGTGAGGTCAATGAGCAGTTCTTC. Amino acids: CASSQGEVNEQFF.

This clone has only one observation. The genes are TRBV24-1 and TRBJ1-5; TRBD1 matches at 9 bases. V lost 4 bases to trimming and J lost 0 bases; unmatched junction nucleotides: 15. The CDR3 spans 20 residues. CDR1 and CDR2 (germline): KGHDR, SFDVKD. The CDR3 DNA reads TGTGCCACCAGTGACCCTATAACAGGGGGCCCTTCATATAGCAATCAGCCCCAGCATTTT. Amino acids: CATSDPITGGPSYSNQPQHF.

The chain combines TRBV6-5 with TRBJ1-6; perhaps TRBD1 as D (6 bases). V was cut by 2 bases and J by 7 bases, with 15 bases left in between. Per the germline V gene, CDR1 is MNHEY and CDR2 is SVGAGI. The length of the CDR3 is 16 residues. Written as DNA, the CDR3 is TGTGCCAGCAGTTACGGTTGGCAGGGGCCAAATTCACCCCTCCACTTT. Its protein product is CASSYGWQGPNSPLHF.

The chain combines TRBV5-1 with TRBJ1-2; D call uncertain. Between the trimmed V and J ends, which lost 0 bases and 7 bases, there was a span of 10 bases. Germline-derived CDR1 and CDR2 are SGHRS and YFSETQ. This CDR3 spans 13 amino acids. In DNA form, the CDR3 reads TGCGCCAGCAGCTTGGATGGCAGCGCTGGCTACACCTTC. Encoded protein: CASSLDGSAGYTF. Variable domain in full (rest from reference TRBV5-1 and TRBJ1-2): KAGVTQTPRYLIKTRGQQVTLSCSPISGHRSVSWYQQTPGQGLQFLFEYFSETQRNKGNFPGRFSGRQFSNSRSEMNVSTLELGDSALYLCASSLDGSAGYTFGSGTRLTVV.

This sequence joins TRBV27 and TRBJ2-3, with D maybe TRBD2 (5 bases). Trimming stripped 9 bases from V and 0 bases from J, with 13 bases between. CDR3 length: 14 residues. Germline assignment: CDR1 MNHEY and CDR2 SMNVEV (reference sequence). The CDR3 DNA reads TGTGCCAGTCGGGGTTTCGCGAGCACAGATACGCAGTATTTT. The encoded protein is CASRGFASTDTQYF.

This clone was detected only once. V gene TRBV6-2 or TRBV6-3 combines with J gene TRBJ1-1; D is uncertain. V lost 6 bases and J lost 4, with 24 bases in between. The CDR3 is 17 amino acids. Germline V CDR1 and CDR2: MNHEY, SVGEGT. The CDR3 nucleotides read TGTGCCAGCAGCATTCACACCTTACAAATGGCGGGCACTGAAGCTTTCTTT. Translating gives CASSIHTLQMAGTEAFF.

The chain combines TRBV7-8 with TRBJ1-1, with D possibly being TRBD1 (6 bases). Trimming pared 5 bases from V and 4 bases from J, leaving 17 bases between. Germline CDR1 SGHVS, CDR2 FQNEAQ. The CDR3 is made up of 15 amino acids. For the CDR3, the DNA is TGTGCCAGCAGCCCACTGGTCGGGGGGCCCACTGAAGCTTTCTTT. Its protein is CASSPLVGGPTEAFF.

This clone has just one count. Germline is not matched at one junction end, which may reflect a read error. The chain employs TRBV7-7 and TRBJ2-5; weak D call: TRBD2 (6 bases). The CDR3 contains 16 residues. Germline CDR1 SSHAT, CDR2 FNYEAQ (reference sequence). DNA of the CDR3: TGTGCTAGCAGCTTAAGCCCCGGGACTGGAAAAGAGACCCAGTACTTC. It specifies CASSLSPGTGKETQYF.

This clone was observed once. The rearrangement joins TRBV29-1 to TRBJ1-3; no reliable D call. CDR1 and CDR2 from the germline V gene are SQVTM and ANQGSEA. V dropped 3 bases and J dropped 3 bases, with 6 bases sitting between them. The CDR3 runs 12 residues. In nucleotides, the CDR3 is TGCAGCGTTGATTCAGGTGGAAACACCATATATTTT. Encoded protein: CSVDSGGNTIYF.

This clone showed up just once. CDR3 nucleotide sequence: TGTGCCAGCAGTTACAGGGGGGGGGATTCACCCCTCCACTTT. It encodes CASSYRGGDSPLHF. The gene calls are TRBV6-6 and TRBJ1-6, with a possible D match to TRBD1 (6 bases). V was shortened by 2 bases and J by 8 bases, with 10 bases between the two germline ends. This CDR3 is 14 amino acids long. Germline V gene sequence: CDR1 MNHNY, CDR2 SVGAGI (reference sequence).

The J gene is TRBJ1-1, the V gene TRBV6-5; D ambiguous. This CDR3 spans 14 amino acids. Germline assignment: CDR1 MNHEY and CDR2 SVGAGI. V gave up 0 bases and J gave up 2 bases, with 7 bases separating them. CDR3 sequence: CASSYSRPNTEAFF. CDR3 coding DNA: TGTGCCAGCAGTTACTCGAGGCCCAACACTGAAGCTTTCTTT.

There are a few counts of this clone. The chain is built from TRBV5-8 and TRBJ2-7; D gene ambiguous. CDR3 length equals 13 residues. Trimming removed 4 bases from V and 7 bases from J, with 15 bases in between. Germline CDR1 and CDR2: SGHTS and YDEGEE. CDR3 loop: CASSRPFPREQYV. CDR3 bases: TGTGCCAGCAGCCGACCCTTCCCGAGGGAGCAGTACGTC.